The 6 T cell receptor beta chains reported below all come from one sample, sequenced in a study of T cells after yellow fever vaccination. TCRdb fed the 5' RACE reads into MiXCR, producing one record per CDR3 protein. The repertoire includes about 230,000 distinct CDR3 sequences, less than 7.5% of them detected once, and 1.1% sits in the top ten. The sequences come from CD4+ T cells sorted from PBMCs, collected on the day of the yellow fever booster vaccination. Every receptor here comes from a man aged 30 to 39 who received the YFV17D yellow fever vaccine.

This clonotype was counted a few times. The chain has TRBV12-5 and TRBJ2-3; TRBD2 matches at 10 bases. The trim removed 5 bases at V and 2 bases at J, leaving 7 bases unmatched. The CDR3 length is 16 residues. CDR1 and CDR2 (germline): LGHNT, FRNRAP. The CDR3 DNA follows: TGTGCTAGTGGTCGTAGGACTAGCGGATTCACAGATACGCAGTATTTT. It is translated as CASGRRTSGFTDTQYF.

The chain joins TRBV5-1 to TRBJ1-5; 7 bases are shared with TRBD1. Germline V CDR1 and CDR2: SGHRS, YFSETQ. This CDR3 region has 16 residues. The V and J ends lost 4 bases and 3 bases, in that order; junction bases with no gene match: 10. The CDR3 is CASSLNPGTDNQPQHF. The CDR3 DNA reads TGCGCCAGCAGCCTTAACCCTGGGACAGACAATCAGCCCCAGCATTTT.

This clonotype was seen repeatedly, ten times or more. V is TRBV2 and J is TRBJ2-1, with a possible D match to TRBD1 (6 bases). The CDR3 loop spans 15 amino acids. V was clipped by 2 bases and J by 2 bases, with 10 bases between them. Germline V lookup: CDR1 SNHLY, CDR2 FYNNEI. The CDR3 bases are TGTGCCAGCAGTGAAAGCCAGGGGACCTACAATGAGCAGTTCTTC. Its protein is CASSESQGTYNEQFF.

This clonotype was recorded at least ten times. V is TRBV5-1 and J is TRBJ2-7; 7 bases line up with TRBD2. Germline V CDR1 and CDR2: SGHRS, YFSETQ. J was trimmed by 3 bases and V by 4 bases; bases with no gene match: 7. The CDR3 totals 14 residues. CDR3 loop: CASSGAGEGYEQYF. The DNA of the CDR3 is TGCGCCAGCAGCGGGGCGGGGGAAGGCTACGAGCAGTACTTC. Drawing the rest from reference TRBV5-1 and TRBJ2-7, the complete variable domain is KAGVTQTPRYLIKTRGQQVTLSCSPISGHRSVSWYQQTPGQGLQFLFEYFSETQRNKGNFPGRFSGRQFSNSRSEMNVSTLELGDSALYLCASSGAGEGYEQYFGPGTRLTVT.

This clonotype was seen only a few times. This chain links TRBV15 with TRBJ2-7, with D possibly matching TRBD2 (5 bases). The V end was cut by 4 bases, the J end by 4 bases, with 17 bases between. The CDR3 has 15 amino acids. Germline V lookup: CDR1 LNHNV, CDR2 YYDKDF (reference sequence). This chain's CDR3 is CATSIELVGSYEQYF. The CDR3 DNA reads TGTGCCACCAGCATAGAACTAGTGGGAAGTTACGAGCAGTACTTC.

The table lists this clonotype with many counts. The chain joins TRBV5-1 to TRBJ2-7; 13 nucleotides agree with TRBD2. Trimming at V came to 4 bases and at J to 3 bases, leaving 7 bases not matched to a gene. CDR3 size: 16 residues. CDR1 SGHRS and CDR2 YFSETQ come from the germline V gene. CDR3 sequence: CASSETGLAGYYEQYF. CDR3 sequence (DNA): TGCGCCAGCAGCGAAACGGGACTAGCGGGGTACTACGAGCAGTACTTC.